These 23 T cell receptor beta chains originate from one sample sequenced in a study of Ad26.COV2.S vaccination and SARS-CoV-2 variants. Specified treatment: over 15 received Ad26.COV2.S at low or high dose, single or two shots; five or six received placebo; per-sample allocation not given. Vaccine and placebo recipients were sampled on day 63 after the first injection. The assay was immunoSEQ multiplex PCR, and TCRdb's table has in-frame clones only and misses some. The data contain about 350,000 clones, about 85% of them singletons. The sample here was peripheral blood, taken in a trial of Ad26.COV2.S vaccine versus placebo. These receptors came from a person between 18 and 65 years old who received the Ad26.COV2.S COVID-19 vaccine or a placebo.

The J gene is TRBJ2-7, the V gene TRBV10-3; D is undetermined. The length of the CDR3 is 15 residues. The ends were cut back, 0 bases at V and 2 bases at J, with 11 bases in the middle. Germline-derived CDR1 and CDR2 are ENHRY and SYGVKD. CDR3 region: CAISESVGDTYEQYF. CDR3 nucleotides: TGTGCCATCAGTGAGTCGGTAGGAGATACCTACGAGCAGTACTTC.

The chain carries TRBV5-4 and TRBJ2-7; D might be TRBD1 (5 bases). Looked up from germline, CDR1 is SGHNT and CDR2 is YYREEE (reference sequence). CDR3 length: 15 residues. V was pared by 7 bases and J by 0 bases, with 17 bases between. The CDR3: CASASKTEYSYEQYF. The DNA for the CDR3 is TGTGCCAGCGCATCGAAGACAGAGTACTCCTACGAGCAGTACTTC.

The CDR3 DNA reads as TGTGCCACCAGTGATCCCGAGCGGGAGGATACGCAGTATTTT. Protein product: CATSDPEREDTQYF. V gene TRBV24-1 combines with J gene TRBJ2-3; 8 bases map to TRBD2. Trimming took 3 bases from V and 6 from J; bases not matched to a gene: 4. The CDR3 contains 14 residues. Germline values: CDR1 KGHDR, CDR2 SFDVKD.

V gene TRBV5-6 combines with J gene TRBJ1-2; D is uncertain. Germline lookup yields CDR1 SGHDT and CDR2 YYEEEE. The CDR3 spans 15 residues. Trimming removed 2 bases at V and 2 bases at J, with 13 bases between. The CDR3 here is CASSLGSSENYGYTF. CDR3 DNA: TGTGCCAGCAGCTTAGGAAGTAGCGAGAACTATGGCTACACCTTC. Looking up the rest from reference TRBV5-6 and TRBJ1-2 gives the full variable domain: DAGVTQSPTHLIKTRGQQVTLRCSPKSGHDTVSWYQQALGQGPQFIFQYYEEEERQRGNFPDRFSGHQFPNYSSELNVNALLLGDSALYLCASSLGSSENYGYTFGSGTRLTVV.

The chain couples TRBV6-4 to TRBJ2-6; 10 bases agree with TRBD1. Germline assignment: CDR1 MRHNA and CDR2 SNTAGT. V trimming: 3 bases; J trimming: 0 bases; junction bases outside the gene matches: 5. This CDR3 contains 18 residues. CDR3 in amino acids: CASSDGDRGLSGANVLTF. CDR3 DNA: TGTGCCAGCAGTGATGGGGACAGGGGACTCTCTGGGGCCAACGTCCTGACTTTC.

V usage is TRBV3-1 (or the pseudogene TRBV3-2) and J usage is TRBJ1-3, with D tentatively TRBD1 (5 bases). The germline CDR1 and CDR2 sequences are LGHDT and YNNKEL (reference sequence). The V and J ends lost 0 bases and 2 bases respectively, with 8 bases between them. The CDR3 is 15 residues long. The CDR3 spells CASSQDETAGNTIYF. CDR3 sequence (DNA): TGTGCCAGCAGCCAAGACGAGACAGCTGGAAACACCATATATTTT.

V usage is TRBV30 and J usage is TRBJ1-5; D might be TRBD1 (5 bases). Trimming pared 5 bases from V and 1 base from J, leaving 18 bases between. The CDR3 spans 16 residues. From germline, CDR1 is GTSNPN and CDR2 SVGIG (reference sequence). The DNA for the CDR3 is TGTGCCTGGGAGGAGAGGGGCGGAGGGAGCAATCAGCCCCAGCATTTT. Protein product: CAWEERGGGSNQPQHF.

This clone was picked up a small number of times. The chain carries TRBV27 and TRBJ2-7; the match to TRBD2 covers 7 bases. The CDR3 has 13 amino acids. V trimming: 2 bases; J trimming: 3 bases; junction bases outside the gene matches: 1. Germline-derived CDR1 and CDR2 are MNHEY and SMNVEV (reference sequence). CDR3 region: CASSLGTIYEQYF. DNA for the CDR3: TGTGCCAGCAGTTTAGGGACTATCTACGAGCAGTACTTC.

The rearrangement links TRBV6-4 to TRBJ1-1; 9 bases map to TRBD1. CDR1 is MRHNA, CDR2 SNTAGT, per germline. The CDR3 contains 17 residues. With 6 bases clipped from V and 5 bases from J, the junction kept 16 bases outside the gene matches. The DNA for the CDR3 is TGTGCCAGCAGACCAACGGGACAGGGCGGTATTCGGACTGAAGCTTTCTTT. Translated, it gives CASRPTGQGGIRTEAFF.

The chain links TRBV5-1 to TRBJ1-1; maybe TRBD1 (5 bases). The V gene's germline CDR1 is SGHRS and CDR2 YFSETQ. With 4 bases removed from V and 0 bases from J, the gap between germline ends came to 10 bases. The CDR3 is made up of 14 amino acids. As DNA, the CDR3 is TGCGCCAGCAGCGCTGACAGAATGAACACTGAAGCTTTCTTT. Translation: CASSADRMNTEAFF.

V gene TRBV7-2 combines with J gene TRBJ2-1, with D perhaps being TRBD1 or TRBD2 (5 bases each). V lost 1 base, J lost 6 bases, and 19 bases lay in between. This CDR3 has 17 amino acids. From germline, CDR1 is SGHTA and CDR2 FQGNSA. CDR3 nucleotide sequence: TGTGCCAGCAGCTTAGTTTCAGAGGGGAAGGCGGCCAATGAGCAGTTCTTC. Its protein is CASSLVSEGKAANEQFF.

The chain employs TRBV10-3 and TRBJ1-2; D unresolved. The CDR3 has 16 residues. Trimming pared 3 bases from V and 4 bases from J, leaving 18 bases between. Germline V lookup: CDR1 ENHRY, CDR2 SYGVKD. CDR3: CAISDAAGKISYGYTF. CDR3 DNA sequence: TGTGCCATCAGTGACGCGGCGGGGAAGATTAGCTATGGCTACACCTTC.

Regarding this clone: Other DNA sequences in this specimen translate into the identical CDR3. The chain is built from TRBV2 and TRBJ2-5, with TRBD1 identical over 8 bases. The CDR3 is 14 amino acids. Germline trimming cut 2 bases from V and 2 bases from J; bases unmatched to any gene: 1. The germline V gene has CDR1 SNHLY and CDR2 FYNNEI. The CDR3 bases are TGTGCCAGCAGTGAAAGACAGGGGCAAGAGACCCAGTACTTC. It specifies CASSERQGQETQYF. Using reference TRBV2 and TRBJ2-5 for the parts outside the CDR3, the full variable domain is EPEVTQTPSHQVTQMGQEVILRCVPISNHLYFYWYRQILGQKVEFLVSFYNNEISEKSEIFDDQFSVERPDGSNFTLKIRSTKLEDSAMYFCASSERQGQETQYFGPGTRLLVL.

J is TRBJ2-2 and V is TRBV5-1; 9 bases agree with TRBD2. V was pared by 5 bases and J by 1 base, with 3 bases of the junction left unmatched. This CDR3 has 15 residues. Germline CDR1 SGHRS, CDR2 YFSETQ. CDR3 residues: CASRYSGGNTGELFF. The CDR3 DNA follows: TGCGCCAGCAGATATAGCGGGGGGAACACCGGGGAGCTGTTTTTT.

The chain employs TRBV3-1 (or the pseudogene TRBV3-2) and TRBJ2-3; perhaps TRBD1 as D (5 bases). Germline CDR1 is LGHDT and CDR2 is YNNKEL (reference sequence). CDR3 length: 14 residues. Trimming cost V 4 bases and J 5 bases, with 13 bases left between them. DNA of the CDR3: TGTGCCAGCAGCCTGGGGCGGATGGTAGATACGCAGTATTTT. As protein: CASSLGRMVDTQYF.

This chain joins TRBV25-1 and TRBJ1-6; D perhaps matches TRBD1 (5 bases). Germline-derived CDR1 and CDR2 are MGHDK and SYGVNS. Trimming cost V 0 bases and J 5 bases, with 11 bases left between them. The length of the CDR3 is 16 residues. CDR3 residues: CASSEYRREHNSPLHF. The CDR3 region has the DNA TGTGCCAGCAGTGAATATCGCAGGGAACATAATTCACCCCTCCACTTT.

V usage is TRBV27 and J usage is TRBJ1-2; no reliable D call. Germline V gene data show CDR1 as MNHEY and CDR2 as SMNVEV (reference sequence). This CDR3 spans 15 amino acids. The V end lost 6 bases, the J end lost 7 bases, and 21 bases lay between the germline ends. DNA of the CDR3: TGTGCCAGCAGCCCAACCGGAGGGTCGGAGTTTGGCTACACCTTC. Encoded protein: CASSPTGGSEFGYTF.

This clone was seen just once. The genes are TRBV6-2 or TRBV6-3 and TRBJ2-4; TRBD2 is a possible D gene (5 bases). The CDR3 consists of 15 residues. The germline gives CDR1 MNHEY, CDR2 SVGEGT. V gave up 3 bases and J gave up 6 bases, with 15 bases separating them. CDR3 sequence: CASSYDWSSGNIQYF. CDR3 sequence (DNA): TGTGCCAGCAGTTATGATTGGAGCAGCGGAAACATTCAGTACTTC.

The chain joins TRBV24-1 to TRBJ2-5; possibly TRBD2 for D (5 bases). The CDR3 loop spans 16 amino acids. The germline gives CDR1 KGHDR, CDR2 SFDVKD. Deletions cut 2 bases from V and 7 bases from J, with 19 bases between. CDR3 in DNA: TGTGCCACCAGTGATTCCCGCGCCAGGCAACGGGGGACCCAGTACTTC. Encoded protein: CATSDSRARQRGTQYF.

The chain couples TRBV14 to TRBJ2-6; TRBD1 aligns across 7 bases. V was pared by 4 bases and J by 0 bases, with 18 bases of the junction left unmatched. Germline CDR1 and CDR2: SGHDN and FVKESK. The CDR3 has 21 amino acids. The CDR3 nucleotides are TGTGCCAGCAGCCCTTCCATCGGGACAGCTGACCATTTCTCTGGGGCCAACGTCCTGACTTTC. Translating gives CASSPSIGTADHFSGANVLTF.

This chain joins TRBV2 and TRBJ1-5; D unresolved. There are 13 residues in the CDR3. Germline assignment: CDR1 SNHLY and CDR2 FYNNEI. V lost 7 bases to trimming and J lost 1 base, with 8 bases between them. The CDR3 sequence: CASTGQSNQPQHF. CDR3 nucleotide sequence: TGTGCCAGCACCGGGCAAAGCAATCAGCCCCAGCATTTT.

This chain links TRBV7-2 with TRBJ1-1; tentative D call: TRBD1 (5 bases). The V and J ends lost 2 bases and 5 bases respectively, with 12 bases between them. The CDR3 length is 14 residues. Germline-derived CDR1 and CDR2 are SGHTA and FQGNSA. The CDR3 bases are TGTGCCAGCAGCTTATTGCCTCGACAGACTGAAGCTTTCTTT. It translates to CASSLLPRQTEAFF.

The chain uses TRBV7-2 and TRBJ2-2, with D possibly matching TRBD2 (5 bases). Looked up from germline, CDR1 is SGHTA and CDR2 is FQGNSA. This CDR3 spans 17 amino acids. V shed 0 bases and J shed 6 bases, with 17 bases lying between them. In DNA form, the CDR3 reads TGTGCCAGCAGCTTAGCGCTTTCGGGGATGTGGGCCGGGGAGCTGTTTTTT. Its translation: CASSLALSGMWAGELFF.